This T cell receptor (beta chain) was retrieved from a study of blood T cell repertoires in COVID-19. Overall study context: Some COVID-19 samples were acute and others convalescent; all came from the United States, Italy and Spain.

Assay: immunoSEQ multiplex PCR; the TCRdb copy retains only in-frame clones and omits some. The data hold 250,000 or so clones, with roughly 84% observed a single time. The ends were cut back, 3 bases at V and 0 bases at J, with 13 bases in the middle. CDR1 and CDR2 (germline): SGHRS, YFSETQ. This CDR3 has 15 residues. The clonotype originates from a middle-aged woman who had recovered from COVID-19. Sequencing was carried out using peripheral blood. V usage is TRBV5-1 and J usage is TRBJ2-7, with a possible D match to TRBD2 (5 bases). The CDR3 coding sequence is TGCGCCAGCAGCTCCCGGACGGGGAGCTCCTACGAGCAGTACTTC. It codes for CASSSRTGSSYEQYF.